This T cell receptor beta chain was identified during a study of blood T cell repertoires in COVID-19. On the study more broadly: There were acute and convalescent COVID-19 samples, and they came from the United States, Italy and Spain. From T cells, B-cell-depleted T cells, or PBMCs came the material, which was cDNA or gDNA.

In the original analysis: From reference gene primer amplification, estimates of nucleated cell counts were derived. Repertoires were generated with immunoSEQ multiplex PCR, while TCRdb's copy carries only in-frame clones and drops some. For V, J and clone size, that table is used; D and trimming come from the DNA. The repertoire has 180,000 or so clones, approximately 85% of them found once; the top ten carry about 4.9%. The specimen sequenced was peripheral blood. This TCR was sampled from a woman older than 75 with acute or convalescent COVID-19.

This CDR3 reads CASSQDRGWGQPQHF. Here the CDR3 DNA reads TGCGCCAGCAGCCAAGACAGGGGATGGGGTCAGCCCCAGCATTTT. The chain carries TRBV4-3 and TRBJ1-5; D is perhaps TRBD1 (6 bases). The CDR3 extends over 15 amino acids. The V end lost 0 bases, the J end lost 6 bases, and 12 bases lay between the germline ends. Germline V gene data show CDR1 as LGHNA and CDR2 as YSLEER.